The subject of this entry is one T cell receptor beta chain. This sample was included in a study of cytomegalovirus exposure and HLA in healthy donors. Overall study context: There were fewer than 130 million unique TCR beta sequences, drawn from approximately 190 million T cells, in an earlier analysis.

13 Jbeta primers and 60 Vbeta primers were used for the PCR. TCRdb keeps only in-frame clones here, not all; method: immunoSEQ multiplex PCR. The sample holds roughly 110,000 clones; 75% to 80% are singletons and the top ten take 10% to 15%. The receptor comes from a woman in her thirties or forties in good health and CMV-seropositive. Sequenced material: PBMCs.

CDR3 loop: CASGLVPHGHRESGEQYF. DNA of the CDR3: TGTGCTAGTGGTTTGGTCCCCCACGGACATCGGGAGTCGGGCGAGCAGTACTTC. The V gene is TRBV12-5, the J gene TRBJ2-7; TRBD2 is a possible D gene (6 bases). V was shortened by 0 bases and J by 6 bases, with 24 bases between the two germline ends. Germline lookup yields CDR1 LGHNT and CDR2 FRNRAP. The length of the CDR3 is 18 residues.